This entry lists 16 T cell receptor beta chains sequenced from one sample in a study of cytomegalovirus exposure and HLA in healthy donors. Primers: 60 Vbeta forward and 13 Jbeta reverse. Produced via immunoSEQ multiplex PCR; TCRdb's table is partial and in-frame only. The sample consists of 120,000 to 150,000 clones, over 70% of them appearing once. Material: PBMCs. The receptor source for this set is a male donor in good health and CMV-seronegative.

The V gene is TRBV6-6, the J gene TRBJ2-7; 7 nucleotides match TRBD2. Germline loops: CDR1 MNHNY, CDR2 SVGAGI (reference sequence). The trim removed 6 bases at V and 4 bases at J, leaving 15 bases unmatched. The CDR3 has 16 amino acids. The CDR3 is CASRHRSLAALYEQYF. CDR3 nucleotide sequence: TGTGCCAGCAGACACCGGAGCCTAGCGGCTCTTTACGAGCAGTACTTC.

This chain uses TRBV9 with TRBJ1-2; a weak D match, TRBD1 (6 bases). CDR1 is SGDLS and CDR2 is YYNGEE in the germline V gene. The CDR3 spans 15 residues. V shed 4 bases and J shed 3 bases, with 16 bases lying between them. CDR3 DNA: TGTGCCAGCAGCCCACAGGGCTCCGGATACTATGGCTACACCTTC. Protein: CASSPQGSGYYGYTF.

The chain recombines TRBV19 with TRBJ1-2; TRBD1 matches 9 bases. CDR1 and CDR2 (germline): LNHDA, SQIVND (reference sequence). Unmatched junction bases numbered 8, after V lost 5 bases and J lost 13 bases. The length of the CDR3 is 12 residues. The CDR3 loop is CASSLRTGALTF. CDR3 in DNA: TGTGCCAGTAGTTTGAGGACAGGGGCCCTCACCTTC.

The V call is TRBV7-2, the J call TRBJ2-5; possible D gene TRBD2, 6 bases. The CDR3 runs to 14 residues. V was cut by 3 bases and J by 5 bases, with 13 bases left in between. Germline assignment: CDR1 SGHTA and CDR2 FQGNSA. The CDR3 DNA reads TGTGCCAGCAGCTTTCAGGAGGGCAGGGAGACCCAGTACTTC. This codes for CASSFQEGRETQYF. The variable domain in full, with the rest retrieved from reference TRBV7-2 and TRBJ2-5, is GAGVSQSPSNKVTEKGKDVELRCDPISGHTALYWYRQSLGQGLEFLIYFQGNSAPDKSGLPSDRFSAERTGGSVSTLTIQRTQQEDSAVYLCASSFQEGRETQYFGPGTRLLVL.

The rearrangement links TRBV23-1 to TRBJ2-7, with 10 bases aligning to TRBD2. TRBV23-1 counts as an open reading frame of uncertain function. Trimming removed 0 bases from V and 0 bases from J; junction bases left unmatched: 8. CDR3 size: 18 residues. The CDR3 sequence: CASSQSWRTSGSSYEQYF. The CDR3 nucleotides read TGCGCCAGCAGTCAATCGTGGCGGACTAGCGGAAGCTCCTACGAGCAGTACTTC.

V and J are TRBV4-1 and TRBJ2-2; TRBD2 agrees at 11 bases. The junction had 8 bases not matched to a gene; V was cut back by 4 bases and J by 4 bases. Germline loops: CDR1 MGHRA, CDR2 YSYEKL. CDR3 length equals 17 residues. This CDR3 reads CASSRFIAGGPTGELFF. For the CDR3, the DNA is TGCGCCAGCAGCCGCTTCATAGCGGGGGGGCCCACCGGGGAGCTGTTTTTT.

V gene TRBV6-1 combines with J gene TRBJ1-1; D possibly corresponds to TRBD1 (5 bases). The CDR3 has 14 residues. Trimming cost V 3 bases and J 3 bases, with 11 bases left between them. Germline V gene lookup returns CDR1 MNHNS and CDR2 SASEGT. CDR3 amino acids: CASSDGQGYTEAFF. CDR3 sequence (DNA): TGTGCCAGCAGTGATGGGCAGGGTTACACTGAAGCTTTCTTT.

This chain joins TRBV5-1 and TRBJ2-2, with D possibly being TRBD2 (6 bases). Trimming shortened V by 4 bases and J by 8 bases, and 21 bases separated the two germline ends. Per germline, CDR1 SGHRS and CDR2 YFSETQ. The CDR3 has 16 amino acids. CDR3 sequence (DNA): TGCGCCAGCAGCACACCGGCTAGCGACGCGGTGGGGGAGCTGTTTTTT. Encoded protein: CASSTPASDAVGELFF.

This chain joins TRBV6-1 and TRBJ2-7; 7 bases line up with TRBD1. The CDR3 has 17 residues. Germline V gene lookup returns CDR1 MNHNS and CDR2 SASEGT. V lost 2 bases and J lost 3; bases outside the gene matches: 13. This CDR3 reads CASSEITGAGQVYEQYF. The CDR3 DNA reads TGTGCCAGCAGTGAAATAACTGGGGCAGGACAGGTCTACGAGCAGTACTTC.

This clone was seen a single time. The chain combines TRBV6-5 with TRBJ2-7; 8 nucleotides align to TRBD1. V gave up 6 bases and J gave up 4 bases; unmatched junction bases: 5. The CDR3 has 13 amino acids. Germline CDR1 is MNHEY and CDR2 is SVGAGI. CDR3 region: CASSRDRTYEQYF. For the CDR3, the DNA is TGTGCCAGCAGCAGGGACAGGACGTACGAGCAGTACTTC.

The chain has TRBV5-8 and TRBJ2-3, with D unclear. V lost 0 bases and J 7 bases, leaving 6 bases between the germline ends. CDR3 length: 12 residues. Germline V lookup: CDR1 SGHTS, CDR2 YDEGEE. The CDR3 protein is CASSLDRNTQYF. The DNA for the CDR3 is TGTGCCAGCAGCTTGGACAGAAATACGCAGTATTTT.

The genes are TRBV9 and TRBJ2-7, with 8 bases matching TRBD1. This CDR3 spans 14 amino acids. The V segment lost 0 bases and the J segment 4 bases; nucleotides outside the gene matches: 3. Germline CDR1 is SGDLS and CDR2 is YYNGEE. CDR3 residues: CASSVGRGPYEQYF. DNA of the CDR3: TGTGCCAGCAGCGTAGGCAGGGGGCCGTACGAGCAGTACTTC.

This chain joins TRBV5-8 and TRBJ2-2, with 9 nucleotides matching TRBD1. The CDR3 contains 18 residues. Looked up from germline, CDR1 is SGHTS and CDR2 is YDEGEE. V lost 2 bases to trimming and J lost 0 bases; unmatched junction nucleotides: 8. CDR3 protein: CASSLMLTGGANTGELFF. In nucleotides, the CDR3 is TGTGCCAGCAGCTTAATGCTCACAGGGGGCGCGAACACCGGGGAGCTGTTTTTT.

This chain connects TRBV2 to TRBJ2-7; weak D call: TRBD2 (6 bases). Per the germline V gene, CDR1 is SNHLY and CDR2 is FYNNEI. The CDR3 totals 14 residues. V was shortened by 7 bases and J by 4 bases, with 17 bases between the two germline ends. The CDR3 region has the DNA TGTGCCAGCAAGAGTGGAGGACTAATTTACGAGCAGTACTTC. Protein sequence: CASKSGGLIYEQYF.

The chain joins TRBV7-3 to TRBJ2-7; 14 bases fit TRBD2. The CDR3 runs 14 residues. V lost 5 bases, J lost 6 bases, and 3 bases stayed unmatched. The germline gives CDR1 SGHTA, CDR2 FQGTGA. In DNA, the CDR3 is TGTGCCAGCAGCCGCGGGACTAGCGGGAGCGAGCAGTACTTC. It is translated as CASSRGTSGSEQYF.

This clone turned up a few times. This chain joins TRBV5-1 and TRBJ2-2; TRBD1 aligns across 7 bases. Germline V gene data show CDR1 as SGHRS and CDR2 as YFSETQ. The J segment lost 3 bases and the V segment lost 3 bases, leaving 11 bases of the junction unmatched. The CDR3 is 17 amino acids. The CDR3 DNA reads TGCGCCAGCAGCTCCCCTCGATCTGACAGGGACACCGGGGAGCTGTTTTTT. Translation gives CASSSPRSDRDTGELFF. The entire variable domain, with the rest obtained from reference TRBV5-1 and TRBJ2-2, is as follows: KAGVTQTPRYLIKTRGQQVTLSCSPISGHRSVSWYQQTPGQGLQFLFEYFSETQRNKGNFPGRFSGRQFSNSRSEMNVSTLELGDSALYLCASSSPRSDRDTGELFFGEGSRLTVL.